Listed here is a single T cell receptor beta chain. Antigen: not known. Assay: immunoSEQ multiplex PCR; the TCRdb copy retains only in-frame clones and omits some. The table lists 75,000 to 100,000 clones, under 85% of them singletons, with around 3.1% in the top ten. This sample is part of a study of neoadjuvant anti-PD-1 for oral cavity cancer. Study-level background: Non-progressing patients received a fourth nivolumab dose near day 43, then surgery on days 50-56.

Germline lookup yields CDR1 MDHEN and CDR2 SYDVKM. The V gene end was trimmed by 7 bases and the J gene end by 6 bases; junction bases not matched to a gene: 11. The CDR3 loop spans 14 amino acids. Points from the study as a whole: Non-responders to neoadjuvant nivolumab had significantly more clonal PBMC T cells than responders.

The J gene is TRBJ2-7, the V gene TRBV28; 8 bases are a match to TRBD1. The TCR was taken from a person between 40 and 85 years old with oral cavity squamous cell carcinoma. Sequences were derived from PBMCs, sampled before nivolumab (anti-PD-1) treatment. The CDR3 DNA reads TGTGCCAGCACTCCTTGGGACAGGTCCGGCGAGCAGTACTTC. It encodes CASTPWDRSGEQYF. Full variable domain (missing parts from reference TRBV28 and TRBJ2-7): DVKVTQSSRYLVKRTGEKVFLECVQDMDHENMFWYRQDPGLGLRLIYFSYDVKMKEKGDIPEGYSVSREKKERFSLILESASTNQTSMYLCASTPWDRSGEQYFGPGTRLTVT.